The rows below give T cell receptor beta chains drawn from one sample of a study of cytomegalovirus exposure and HLA in healthy donors. The data were produced by immunoSEQ multiplex PCR, yet TCRdb's version contains in-frame clones alone and is incomplete. The sample holds approximately 170,000 clones, approximately 84% seen once. The sequenced sample consisted of PBMCs. These receptors came from a man aged 25 to 45 in good health and CMV-seropositive. The CDR3 runs from the conserved cysteine through the conserved F or W. D genes are given only for firm matches.

J: TRBJ2-5
V: TRBV5-1
D: TRBD2
DNA: TGCGCCAGCAGCTTGGAGCGGGGAGAGACCCAGTACTTC
CDR3: CASSLERGETQYF

J: TRBJ2-2
V: TRBV28
D: -
DNA: TGTGCCAGCAGTTCCCCTCGCAGGTACATCGGGGAGCTGTTTTTT
CDR3: CASSSPRRYIGELFF

J: TRBJ2-3
V: TRBV4-3
D: TRBD2
DNA: TGCGCCAGCAGCCAAGATACCGGACTAGCGGGACCCACAGATACGCAGTATTTT
CDR3: CASSQDTGLAGPTDTQYF

J: TRBJ2-5
V: TRBV27
D: -
DNA: TGTGCCAGCAGTTCTGCGGGTGGGGAGACCCAGTACTTC
CDR3: CASSSAGGETQYF

J: TRBJ1-2
V: TRBV6-8
D: -
DNA: TGTGCCAGCAGTTACTTATCGGACTCGGTGGATGGCTACACCTTC
CDR3: CASSYLSDSVDGYTF

J: TRBJ1-5
V: TRBV30
D: -
DNA: TGTGCCTGCTCTGGACAGCAGAATCAGCCCCAGCATTTT
CDR3: CACSGQQNQPQHF

J: TRBJ2-7
V: TRBV7-8
D: -
DNA: TGTGCCAGCAGCTTAGCGCGAAGGGGCCCTCACGAGCAGTACTTC
CDR3: CASSLARRGPHEQYF

J: TRBJ2-7
V: TRBV30
D: -
DNA: TGTGCCTGGAACCAACTAGGATCCTACGAGCAGTACTTC
CDR3: CAWNQLGSYEQYF

J: TRBJ2-1
V: TRBV29-1
D: -
DNA: TGCGGAGGAGGAAGAAGGTTGGAGCAGTTCTTC
CDR3: CGGGRRLEQFF

J: TRBJ1-1
V: TRBV7-2
D: TRBD1
DNA: TGTGCCAGCAGCGTAAGACAGGGGTCGGGCACTGAAGCTTTCTTT
CDR3: CASSVRQGSGTEAFF

J: TRBJ2-7
V: TRBV30
D: TRBD1
DNA: TGTGCCTGGAGGGAACAGGGGTTCTACGAGCAGTACTTC
CDR3: CAWREQGFYEQYF

J: TRBJ2-6
V: TRBV27
D: -
DNA: TGTGCCAGCAGGGAGGGGACGGGTCGAGGGGCCGGGGCCAACGTCCTGACTTTC
CDR3: CASREGTGRGAGANVLTF

J: TRBJ2-3
V: TRBV5-4
D: TRBD2
DNA: TGTGCCAGCAGCCGGGGACGTGAGCGGGGACGAACAGATACGCAGTATTTT
CDR3: CASSRGRERGRTDTQYF

J: TRBJ2-1
V: TRBV7-9
D: -
DNA: TGTGCCAGCAGCTTAGCCTCGGTCAATGAGCAGTTCTTC
CDR3: CASSLASVNEQFF

J: TRBJ2-3
V: TRBV30
D: TRBD2
DNA: TGTGCCTCCTCTTTAGCGGGGGGACCCACAGATACGCAGTATTTT
CDR3: CASSLAGGPTDTQYF

J: TRBJ2-5
V: TRBV6-5
D: -
DNA: TGTGCCAGCAGTTACTCCGTAGGACTTCGTGGGGAGACCCAGTACTTC
CDR3: CASSYSVGLRGETQYF

J: TRBJ1-1
V: TRBV5-1
D: -
DNA: TGCGCCAGCAGCTCCCTGACAGGGAACACTGAAGCTTTCTTT
CDR3: CASSSLTGNTEAFF

J: TRBJ1-5
V: TRBV10-3
D: TRBD1
DNA: TGTGCCATCAGCCGGGACAGGGGGTTTGGTCAGCCCCAGCATTTT
CDR3: CAISRDRGFGQPQHF

J: TRBJ2-5
V: TRBV29-1
D: -
DNA: TGCAGCGTTGAAGCGGGGGAGACCCAGTACTTC
CDR3: CSVEAGETQYF

J: TRBJ1-2
V: TRBV11-1
D: TRBD1
DNA: TGTGCCAGCAGCATCAAACAGGGGGCGGATGGCTACACCTTC
CDR3: CASSIKQGADGYTF

J: TRBJ1-4
V: TRBV30
D: -
DNA: TGTGCCTGGAGGAGAGTAGGGGATGTAGAAAAACTGTTTTTT
CDR3: CAWRRVGDVEKLFF

J: TRBJ2-3
V: TRBV11-2
D: -
DNA: TGTGCCAGCAGCTTAACTAGCCCCACAGATACGCAGTATTTT
CDR3: CASSLTSPTDTQYF